The present TCR beta chain was sequenced within a study of T cell changes during pregnancy in multiple sclerosis. CDR1 SEHNR and CDR2 FQNEAQ come from the germline V gene (reference sequence). V dropped 1 base and J dropped 6; count of bases not matched to a gene: 11. The CDR3 loop spans 17 amino acids. Assay used: immunoSEQ multiplex PCR; TCRdb lists only in-frame clones, some missing. The repertoire holds 65,000 to 70,000 clones, with about 91% as singletons. The chain joins TRBV7-9 to TRBJ2-4; 8 bases map to TRBD1. Material: peripheral blood, obtained in the first trimester of pregnancy. The TCR originated in a female donor with multiple sclerosis, enrolled in a pregnancy study. CDR3 sequence reads: CASSLGGAGGEGNIQYF. For the CDR3, the DNA is TGTGCCAGCAGCTTAGGAGGGGCAGGGGGCGAGGGAAACATTCAGTACTTC. Full variable domain (remainder filled in from reference TRBV7-9 and TRBJ2-4): DTGVSQNPRHKITKRGQNVTFRCDPISEHNRLYWYRQTLGQGPEFLTYFQNEAQLEKSRLLSDRFSAERPKGSFSTLEIQRTEQGDSAMYLCASSLGGAGGEGNIQYFGAGTRLSVL.